The 20 T cell receptor beta chains below were found in one sample sequenced in a study of T cell responses to AZD1222 COVID-19 vaccine. Data came from immunoSEQ multiplex PCR; TCRdb stores just in-frame clones and leaves some out. The sample consists of about 130,000 clones, over 80% of them appearing once. Sequencing used peripheral blood, obtained on day 0 of AZD1222 vaccination. The receptors stem from an adult in good health.

The V and J genes are TRBV7-2 and TRBJ1-5, with a possible D match to TRBD1 (6 bases). CDR1 SGHTA and CDR2 FQGNSA come from the germline V gene. Between the trimmed V and J ends, which lost 5 bases and 7 bases, there was a span of 15 bases. The CDR3 runs to 14 residues. The CDR3 bases are TGTGCCAGCAGCGAAGACAGGACGAAACAGCCCCAGCATTTT. Its translation: CASSEDRTKQPQHF.

This clone showed up just a few times. The rearrangement uses TRBV5-6 and TRBJ1-1, with D maybe TRBD1 (6 bases). The V gene's germline CDR1 is SGHDT and CDR2 YYEEEE. CDR3 length equals 15 residues. V gave up 0 bases and J gave up 2 bases, with 11 bases separating them. The CDR3 reads CASSLAGAGNTEAFF. The CDR3, as DNA: TGTGCCAGCAGCTTGGCAGGGGCAGGTAACACTGAAGCTTTCTTT.

The chain uses TRBV4-3 and TRBJ2-3; 9 positions agree with TRBD1. The germline V gene has CDR1 LGHNA and CDR2 YSLEER. This CDR3 comprises 18 residues. V gave up 0 bases and J gave up 2 bases; unmatched junction bases: 9. The CDR3 reads CASSQEIGTGSFTDTQYF. Written as DNA, the CDR3 is TGCGCCAGCAGCCAAGAGATCGGGACAGGGTCTTTCACAGATACGCAGTATTTT.

This clone has more than one count but fewer than ten. The chain uses TRBV5-1 and TRBJ1-5; possibly TRBD1 for D (5 bases). Germline CDR1 SGHRS, CDR2 YFSETQ. The CDR3 is 15 residues long. Trimming stripped 0 bases from V and 3 bases from J, with 10 bases between. The CDR3 DNA sequence: TGCGCCAGCAGCTTGGTCGCAGGGATCAATCAGCCCCAGCATTTT. This codes for CASSLVAGINQPQHF. Drawing the rest from reference TRBV5-1 and TRBJ1-5, the complete variable domain is KAGVTQTPRYLIKTRGQQVTLSCSPISGHRSVSWYQQTPGQGLQFLFEYFSETQRNKGNFPGRFSGRQFSNSRSEMNVSTLELGDSALYLCASSLVAGINQPQHFGDGTRLSIL.

This chain uses TRBV3-1 (or the pseudogene TRBV3-2) with TRBJ1-1; D is ambiguous. The V end lost 6 bases, the J end lost 6 bases, and 17 bases lay between the germline ends. The CDR3 has 14 residues. CDR1 LGHDT and CDR2 YNNKEL come from the germline V gene (reference sequence). The CDR3 DNA sequence: TGTGCCAGCAGTCCCCCCGGGGATAGGTCTGAAGCTTTCTTT. Translation gives CASSPPGDRSEAFF.

The rearrangement joins TRBV7-2 to TRBJ2-2; D is unresolved. Germline loops: CDR1 SGHTA, CDR2 FQGNSA. This CDR3 has 13 residues. Trimming removed 3 bases at V and 7 bases at J, with 9 bases between. This CDR3 is CASSFRAGGELFF. The CDR3 DNA sequence: TGTGCCAGCAGCTTTAGGGCAGGCGGGGAGCTGTTTTTT. Full variable domain (missing parts from reference TRBV7-2 and TRBJ2-2): GAGVSQSPSNKVTEKGKDVELRCDPISGHTALYWYRQSLGQGLEFLIYFQGNSAPDKSGLPSDRFSAERTGGSVSTLTIQRTQQEDSAVYLCASSFRAGGELFFGEGSRLTVL.

This chain joins TRBV21-1 and TRBJ2-5; the table calls TRBD2, which could not be checked here. TRBV21-1 is designated a pseudogene. This CDR3 contains 16 residues. For the CDR3, the DNA is TGTGCCAGCCCCGGGGAGGGAGGACAACAGCAAGAGACCCAGTACTTC. Protein: CASPGEGGQQQETQYF.

CDR3 coding DNA: TGCGCCAGCAGCCAAGAGTCAGCCGCGGGGTATGGCTACACCTTC. Its translation: CASSQESAAGYGYTF. The V call is TRBV4-3, the J call TRBJ1-2; D unclear. CDR3 size: 15 residues. CDR1 is LGHNA and CDR2 is YSLEER in the germline V gene. Between the trimmed V and J ends, which lost 0 bases and 5 bases, there was a span of 13 bases.

This sequence joins TRBV7-2 and TRBJ2-7; no clear D. Trimming left V 6 bases short and J 2 bases short, with 8 bases between. The V gene's germline CDR1 is SGHTA and CDR2 FQGNSA. This CDR3 spans 12 amino acids. The CDR3 protein is CASRSGPYEQYF. As DNA, the CDR3 is TGTGCCAGCAGGTCCGGGCCCTACGAGCAGTACTTC. The complete variable domain, with remaining parts taken from reference TRBV7-2 and TRBJ2-7, reads GAGVSQSPSNKVTEKGKDVELRCDPISGHTALYWYRQSLGQGLEFLIYFQGNSAPDKSGLPSDRFSAERTGGSVSTLTIQRTQQEDSAVYLCASRSGPYEQYFGPGTRLTVT.

The V gene is TRBV11-2, the J gene TRBJ1-2; D is unresolved. The CDR3 runs to 13 residues. The germline gives CDR1 SGHAT, CDR2 FQNNGV. V lost 3 bases and J 3 bases, leaving 8 bases between the germline ends. The CDR3 sequence is CASSFTEYYGYTF. The DNA for the CDR3 is TGTGCCAGCAGCTTTACAGAATACTATGGCTACACCTTC.

This chain connects TRBV3-1 (or the pseudogene TRBV3-2) to TRBJ2-1, with 9 positions matching TRBD1. The CDR3 is 15 residues long. The V gene end was trimmed by 4 bases and the J gene end by 4 bases; junction bases not matched to a gene: 5. Germline V gives CDR1 LGHDT, CDR2 YNNKEL (reference sequence). CDR3 protein: CASSLPGQGYNEQFF. In nucleotides, the CDR3 is TGTGCCAGCAGCCTGCCGGGACAGGGATACAATGAGCAGTTCTTC.

This clone came up a few times. The chain recombines TRBV30 with TRBJ1-1; D call uncertain. V was cut by 2 bases and J by 3 bases, with 10 bases left in between. The CDR3 totals 13 residues. The germline V gene has CDR1 GTSNPN and CDR2 SVGIG (reference sequence). The CDR3, as DNA: TGTGCCTGGAGTAGGATTCGGTACACTGAAGCTTTCTTT. It yields the protein CAWSRIRYTEAFF. Full variable domain (rest looked up from reference TRBV30 and TRBJ1-1): SQTIHQWPATLVQPVGSPLSLECTVEGTSNPNLYWYRQAAGRGLQLLFYSVGIGQISSEVPQNLSASRPQDRQFILSSKKLLLSDSGFYLCAWSRIRYTEAFFGQGTRLTVV.

The chain uses TRBV9 and TRBJ2-7; D possibly corresponds to TRBD1 (6 bases). The germline gives CDR1 SGDLS, CDR2 YYNGEE. The CDR3 runs to 14 residues. V lost 3 bases to trimming and J lost 5 bases, with 15 bases between them. In DNA, the CDR3 is TGTGCCAGCAGCGCCACAGGGATTCCCGACGAGCAGTACTTC. Amino acid sequence: CASSATGIPDEQYF.

The chain carries TRBV19 and TRBJ2-7; 8 bases are a match to TRBD2. This CDR3 has 16 amino acids. CDR1 and CDR2 from the germline V gene are LNHDA and SQIVND (reference sequence). V shed 3 bases, J shed 2 bases, and the junction held 9 bases outside the gene matches. This CDR3 is CASSILAGEGAYEQYF. DNA of the CDR3: TGTGCCAGTAGTATTCTAGCGGGCGAAGGGGCCTACGAGCAGTACTTC.

The rearrangement links TRBV6-5 to TRBJ2-7; D might be TRBD2 (7 bases). Germline V CDR1 and CDR2: MNHEY, SVGAGI. The CDR3 is made up of 13 amino acids. Trimming removed 6 bases from V and 3 bases from J, with 12 bases in between. In DNA, the CDR3 is TGTGCCAGCAGCCTAGGGGGGGGCTACGAGCAGTACTTC. Encoded protein: CASSLGGGYEQYF.

The chain combines TRBV5-8 with TRBJ2-7; no definite D call. V lost 6 bases, J lost 5 bases, and 12 bases lay in between. From germline, CDR1 is SGHTS and CDR2 YDEGEE. This CDR3 is built from 12 residues. The CDR3 nucleotides read TGTGCCAGCACCCCCGGGTCAAACGAGCAGTACTTC. This gives the protein CASTPGSNEQYF.

CDR3 sequence: CASSELAGSSYNEQFF. The CDR3 bases are TGCGCCAGCAGCGAATTAGCGGGGAGCTCCTACAATGAGCAGTTCTTC. The chain recombines TRBV5-1 with TRBJ2-1; 8 nucleotides align to TRBD2. Per the germline V gene, CDR1 is SGHRS and CDR2 is YFSETQ. V was clipped by 4 bases and J by 0 bases; unmatched bases: 6. This CDR3 region has 16 residues.

The chain recombines TRBV28 with TRBJ2-1; D is ambiguous. V was trimmed by 5 bases and J by 4 bases, leaving 12 bases between them. Looked up from germline, CDR1 is MDHEN and CDR2 is SYDVKM. The CDR3 has 14 amino acids. The CDR3 DNA reads as TGTGCCAGCAGTATGCATGCCCAATACAATGAGCAGTTCTTC. Protein: CASSMHAQYNEQFF.

The V gene is TRBV7-6, the J gene TRBJ1-6; 10 nucleotides agree with TRBD1. The germline V gene encodes CDR1 SGHVS and CDR2 FNYEAQ. This CDR3 contains 15 residues. Trimming at V came to 5 bases and at J to 9 bases, leaving 7 bases not matched to a gene. CDR3 sequence (DNA): TGTGCCAGCAGCCCCCGGGACAGGGGCGCTTCACCCCTCCACTTT. It is translated as CASSPRDRGASPLHF.

The V gene is TRBV2, the J gene TRBJ1-2, with no clear D. The V and J ends lost 7 bases and 3 bases respectively, with 15 bases between them. Germline V lookup: CDR1 SNHLY, CDR2 FYNNEI. This CDR3 is 14 amino acids long. CDR3 sequence (DNA): TGTGCCAGCACTCGAGTACGGCAGGACTATGGCTACACCTTC. It yields the protein CASTRVRQDYGYTF.